The rows below give T cell receptor beta chains drawn from one sample of a study of cytomegalovirus exposure and HLA in healthy donors. Assay used: immunoSEQ multiplex PCR; TCRdb lists only in-frame clones, some missing. The sample holds about 210,000 clones, about 80% seen once. The sequenced material came from PBMCs. These receptor sequences come from a man in his forties or fifties in good health and CMV-seropositive. The CDR3 runs from the conserved cysteine through the conserved F or W. A D gene is named only where the DNA matches it firmly. Clone size is stated in some rows and not others, as once, few, many or a class when expanded.

TRBJ2-1 | . | . | TRBV14 | TGTGCCAGCAGCCCCTTAACCGGGACTCACGGCTCCTACAATGAGCAGTTCTTC | CASSPLTGTHGSYNEQFF
TRBJ1-1 | . | . | TRBV5-1 | TGCGCCAGCAGCGCCCTAGGGGGAGCAACTGAAGCTTTCTTT | CASSALGGATEAFF
TRBJ2-5 | TRBD2 | . | TRBV4-2 | TGTGCCAGCAGCGAGACCGGGACTAGCGGGACCCAAGAGACCCAGTACTTC | CASSETGTSGTQETQYF
TRBJ1-2 | TRBD1 | once | TRBV6-6 | TGTGCCAGCAGTGAGCCGGGACAGGGGTACTATGGCTACACCTTC | CASSEPGQGYYGYTF
TRBJ1-5 | TRBD1 | . | TRBV7-9 | TGTGCCAGCAGCCGGACAGGAAATCAGCCCCAGCATTTT | CASSRTGNQPQHF
TRBJ2-7 | TRBD1 | . | TRBV27 | TGTGCCAGCAGTAACTACCCGGGACAGGGAGGCCCGCAGTACTTC | CASSNYPGQGGPQYF
TRBJ2-5 | TRBD2 | . | TRBV4-2 | TGTGCCAGCAGCCAAGTCCGGACTAGCGGACAAGAGACCCAGTACTTC | CASSQVRTSGQETQYF
TRBJ2-7 | TRBD1 | . | TRBV4-1 | TGCGCCAGCAGCCTTCGCACCGGGACAGGGAACTCCTACGAGCAGTACTTC | CASSLRTGTGNSYEQYF
TRBJ1-1 | TRBD1 | . | TRBV29-1 | TGCAGCGTTGATACGAGACAGGGGTTGAACACTGAAGCTTTCTTT | CSVDTRQGLNTEAFF
TRBJ2-1 | . | . | TRBV6-1 | TGTGCCAGCAGTGAAGCAACAGGGAGTACCGATGAGCAGTTCTTC | CASSEATGSTDEQFF
TRBJ2-5 | TRBD2 | . | TRBV29-1 | TGCAGCGTTGGGCTAGCGGGAGTCGGGCAGTACTTC | CSVGLAGVGQYF
TRBJ2-3 | . | . | TRBV7-2 | TGTGCCAGCAGCTTACGACTCACAGATACGCAGTATTTT | CASSLRLTDTQYF
TRBJ2-7 | TRBD1 | . | TRBV6-1 | TGTGCCAGCAGTGAAGTTGACAGGGGGCCCCCCTACGAGCAGTACTTC | CASSEVDRGPPYEQYF
TRBJ2-7 | TRBD1 | . | TRBV4-1 | TGCGCCAGCAGCCACCAGTCCGGGACAGGCACCTACGAGCAGTACTTC | CASSHQSGTGTYEQYF
TRBJ2-1 | . | . | TRBV2 | TGTGCCAGCAGTGAACGAGACAATGAGCAGTTCTTC | CASSERDNEQFF
TRBJ2-1 | . | few | TRBV11-2 | TGTGCCAGCAGCTTAGACCAGTGGAATGAGCAGTTCTTC | CASSLDQWNEQFF
TRBJ1-5 | . | . | TRBV18 | TGTGCCAGCTCACCAACGGATACAGTTGGCAATCAGCCCCAGCATTTT | CASSPTDTVGNQPQHF
TRBJ2-3 | . | . | TRBV19 | TGTGCCAGTAGTATGGCGCAGGGCCTCACAGATACGCAGTATTTT | CASSMAQGLTDTQYF
TRBJ2-7 | . | . | TRBV15 | TGTGTTTTTTTCAAGCAGAAGGCGGCATACGAGCAGTACTTC | CVFFKQKAAYEQYF
TRBJ1-1 | . | . | TRBV7-9 | TGTGCCAGCAGCGCCCTAGGGCAGGGTGGGACTGAAGCTTTCTTT | CASSALGQGGTEAFF
TRBJ1-1 | TRBD1 | . | TRBV6-1 | TGTGCCAGCAGTAACCGGGACAGGGAACCTGAAGCTTTCTTT | CASSNRDREPEAFF
TRBJ2-5 | TRBD2 | . | TRBV6-5 | TGTGCCAGCAGTTTCCGACTAGCGGGGGAAAAGACCCAGTACTTC | CASSFRLAGEKTQYF
TRBJ2-2 | TRBD2 | . | TRBV9 | TGTGCCAGCAGTCCGGGACTAGGGAACGCCGGGGAGCTGTTTTTT | CASSPGLGNAGELFF
TRBJ2-7 | . | . | TRBV19 | TGTGCCAGTAGCCCCGGCGACAGACCGGGCTACGAGCAGTACTTC | CASSPGDRPGYEQYF
TRBJ2-7 | . | . | TRBV5-6 | TGTGCCCCACCCTACGAGCAGTACTTC | CAPPYEQYF
TRBJ2-7 | . | once | TRBV18 | TGTGCCAGCTCACCACCGGGCCCATCCTACGAGCAGTACTTC | CASSPPGPSYEQYF
TRBJ1-2 | . | once | TRBV5-8 | TGTGCCAGCAGCTTGGGGACAGAGCTCTATGGCTACACCTTC | CASSLGTELYGYTF